What follows are 30 T cell receptor beta chains derived from one specimen sequenced in a study of cytomegalovirus exposure and HLA in healthy donors. PCR was performed using 60 Vbeta and 13 Jbeta primers. Profiled with immunoSEQ multiplex PCR; TCRdb holds only in-frame clones, not every one. The profile shows about 140,000 clones, 60% to 80% of them singletons. The specimen was PBMCs. These receptors were collected from a woman between 50 and 59 years old in good health and CMV-seronegative.

The chain couples TRBV19 to TRBJ1-1, with a weak D call TRBD1 (5 bases). Germline CDR1 and CDR2: LNHDA and SQIVND (reference sequence). This CDR3 spans 16 amino acids. Trimming left V 3 bases short and J 4 bases short, with 18 bases between. The CDR3 DNA follows: TGTGCCAGTAGTATCTATTTCGGCAGGGCGGTCACTGAAGCTTTCTTT. It yields the protein CASSIYFGRAVTEAFF.

This clone was counted between two and nine times. The V and J genes are TRBV6-1 and TRBJ2-5; no clear D. V dropped 2 bases and J dropped 3 bases, with 13 bases sitting between them. This CDR3 has 15 residues. The V gene's germline CDR1 is MNHNS and CDR2 SASEGT. The CDR3 coding sequence is TGTGCCAGCAGTGAAAATTCTCTAGGTAAAGAGACCCAGTACTTC. This encodes CASSENSLGKETQYF.

For the CDR3, the DNA is TGTGCCAGCATCCCGACAGGTAGGAACACTGAAGCTTTCTTT. This encodes CASIPTGRNTEAFF. This chain links TRBV7-9 with TRBJ1-1, with a tentative D call TRBD1 (6 bases). Germline V lookup: CDR1 SEHNR, CDR2 FQNEAQ (reference sequence). This CDR3 is built from 14 residues. V was clipped by 7 bases and J by 1 base, with 13 bases between them.

This chain connects TRBV18 to TRBJ2-3; a possible D gene is TRBD2 (5 bases). Looked up from germline, CDR1 is KGHSH and CDR2 is LQKENI. V shed 5 bases and J shed 3 bases, with 18 bases lying between them. The CDR3 runs 16 residues. The CDR3 region has the DNA TGTGCCAGCTCAGCCCGAGGACGGGAACGGACAGATACGCAGTATTTT. Translation: CASSARGRERTDTQYF.

The CDR3 loop reads CASSEAGVWYGYTF. CDR3 coding DNA: TGTGCCAGCAGTGAGGCAGGGGTTTGGTATGGCTACACCTTC. This sequence joins TRBV2 and TRBJ1-2, with TRBD1 as a possible D gene (6 bases). The germline V gene has CDR1 SNHLY and CDR2 FYNNEI. The CDR3 runs 14 residues. V lost 3 bases, J lost 5 bases, and 13 bases lay in between.

The chain combines TRBV19 with TRBJ2-7; TRBD1 matches at 7 bases. V gave up 5 bases and J gave up 2 bases; unmatched junction bases: 6. CDR1 and CDR2 (germline): LNHDA, SQIVND (reference sequence). The CDR3 totals 14 residues. The CDR3 region has the DNA TGTGCCAGTAGTCAGAGGGACAGCACCTACGAGCAGTACTTC. It translates to CASSQRDSTYEQYF.

The rearrangement links TRBV30 to TRBJ1-2, with 8 positions matching TRBD1. In germline, CDR1 is GTSNPN, CDR2 SVGIG (reference sequence). Trimming at V came to 3 bases and at J to 5 bases, leaving 11 bases not matched to a gene. The length of the CDR3 is 15 residues. CDR3 protein: CAWSGEYRGTYGYTF. The CDR3 DNA is TGTGCCTGGAGCGGAGAATACAGGGGGACTTATGGCTACACCTTC.

This chain joins TRBV2 and TRBJ1-5, with D uncertain. Germline values: CDR1 SNHLY, CDR2 FYNNEI. This CDR3 spans 15 amino acids. V lost 6 bases and J 0 bases, leaving 12 bases between the germline ends. CDR3 sequence: CASRRDGDSNQPQHF. CDR3 DNA: TGTGCCAGCAGGAGAGACGGAGATAGCAATCAGCCCCAGCATTTT.

The J gene is TRBJ2-5, the V gene TRBV5-1; 7 bases line up with TRBD2. The CDR3 loop spans 14 amino acids. CDR1 is SGHRS, CDR2 YFSETQ, per germline. V was clipped by 0 bases and J by 3 bases; unmatched bases: 2. The CDR3 DNA is TGCGCCAGCAGCTTGGCTCTAGCGGAAGAGACCCAGTACTTC. Residues: CASSLALAEETQYF.

The V and J genes are TRBV28 and TRBJ1-6, with 7 bases matching TRBD1. Per germline, CDR1 MDHEN and CDR2 SYDVKM. CDR3 length: 17 amino acids. Germline trimming cut 4 bases from V and 10 bases from J; bases unmatched to any gene: 16. The CDR3 here is CASSSPNLEGARSPLHF. CDR3 DNA sequence: TGTGCCAGCAGTTCTCCCAACTTGGAGGGGGCTAGGTCACCCCTCCACTTT.

V gene TRBV7-6 combines with J gene TRBJ1-6; 7 bases line up with TRBD1. This CDR3 is 15 amino acids long. V lost 5 bases and J lost 7; bases outside the gene matches: 8. The V gene's germline CDR1 is SGHVS and CDR2 FNYEAQ. The CDR3 DNA follows: TGTGCCAGCAGCCCTCGGACAGGAAAAAATTCACCCCTCCACTTT. This codes for CASSPRTGKNSPLHF.

The genes are TRBV6-6 and TRBJ1-6; no clear D gene. This CDR3 contains 14 residues. V lost 0 bases, J lost 7 bases, and 7 bases lay in between. Per germline, CDR1 MNHNY and CDR2 SVGAGI (reference sequence). CDR3 DNA sequence: TGTGCCAGCAGTTACTCCAAACAGAATTCACCCCTCCACTTT. This sequence encodes CASSYSKQNSPLHF.

A single count supports this clone. The chain uses TRBV19 and TRBJ2-1, with TRBD2 matching over 15 bases. V was pared by 6 bases and J by 3 bases, with 12 bases of the junction left unmatched. The CDR3 runs to 19 residues. Germline V lookup: CDR1 LNHDA, CDR2 SQIVND (reference sequence). The CDR3 DNA reads as TGTGCCAGTAGGGAACCGGGACTAGCGGGGGGTCTTATCTACAATGAGCAGTTCTTC. Protein sequence: CASREPGLAGGLIYNEQFF.

This clone was found once. The rearrangement uses TRBV6-5 and TRBJ1-3; D may be TRBD1 (5 bases). This CDR3 contains 15 residues. V gave up 5 bases and J gave up 0 bases, with 11 bases separating them. Germline lookup yields CDR1 MNHEY and CDR2 SVGAGI. CDR3 sequence reads: CASSRPGYSGNTIYF. CDR3 sequence (DNA): TGTGCCAGCAGTCGGCCAGGGTACTCTGGAAACACCATATATTTT.

This clone has only one observation. This chain connects TRBV4-1 to TRBJ2-2; 10 bases align to TRBD1. Germline V gives CDR1 MGHRA, CDR2 YSYEKL. This CDR3 contains 20 residues. Germline trimming cut 3 bases from V and 0 bases from J; bases unmatched to any gene: 13. Here the CDR3 DNA reads TGCGCCAGCAGCCAGGAAAGCGACAGGGGGCATTACTCGAACACCGGGGAGCTGTTTTTT. This encodes CASSQESDRGHYSNTGELFF.

This clone came up a few times. The V and J genes are TRBV19 and TRBJ1-4, with D perhaps matching TRBD1 (5 bases). This CDR3 has 15 amino acids. CDR1 is LNHDA, CDR2 SQIVND, per germline (reference sequence). V was clipped by 4 bases and J by 3 bases, with 12 bases between them. As DNA, the CDR3 is TGTGCCAGTAGTAACCTGGGGGGAGCTAATGAAAAACTGTTTTTT. Translated, it gives CASSNLGGANEKLFF. The entire variable domain, with the rest obtained from reference TRBV19 and TRBJ1-4, is as follows: DGGITQSPKYLFRKEGQNVTLSCEQNLNHDAMYWYRQDPGQGLRLIYYSQIVNDFQKGDIAEGYSVSREKKESFPLTVTSAQKNPTAFYLCASSNLGGANEKLFFGSGTQLSVL.

The rearrangement joins TRBV19 to TRBJ2-2; possible D gene TRBD1, 6 bases. CDR1 is LNHDA and CDR2 is SQIVND in the germline V gene (reference sequence). The CDR3 covers 16 residues. Trimming stripped 10 bases from V and 3 bases from J, with 21 bases between. The CDR3 protein is CANNGRRTVHTGELFF. DNA for the CDR3: TGTGCCAATAACGGGCGAAGGACAGTTCACACCGGGGAGCTGTTTTTT.

In its sample, this clone was seen once. The chain couples TRBV4-3 to TRBJ2-7; 7 positions match TRBD2. From germline, CDR1 is LGHNA and CDR2 YSLEER. Unmatched junction bases numbered 8, after V lost 0 bases and J lost 6 bases. The CDR3 has 15 amino acids. The CDR3 sequence: CASSQDAGLRREQYF. In DNA, the CDR3 is TGCGCCAGCAGCCAAGATGCGGGACTACGACGCGAGCAGTACTTC.

The chain couples TRBV6-5 to TRBJ1-6, with a weak D call TRBD1 (5 bases). The CDR3 is made up of 14 amino acids. CDR1 is MNHEY, CDR2 SVGAGI, per germline. The germline V and J ends were trimmed by 8 bases and 11 bases, with 19 bases remaining between them. CDR3 sequence: CASQRAQAHAPLHF. CDR3 coding DNA: TGTGCCAGCCAACGGGCACAGGCCCATGCACCCCTCCACTTT.

This clone was seen a handful of times. The rearrangement joins TRBV5-1 to TRBJ2-5; no clear D gene. The CDR3 is 15 amino acids. Deletions cut 0 bases from V and 4 bases from J, with 13 bases between. Germline V gives CDR1 SGHRS, CDR2 YFSETQ. The CDR3 loop is CASSLVPGVGETQYF. As DNA, the CDR3 is TGCGCCAGCAGCTTGGTGCCGGGTGTCGGAGAGACCCAGTACTTC.

The CDR3 loop reads CASSLATGGMFSNQPQHF. The CDR3 DNA reads as TGTGCCAGCAGCTTAGCGACAGGGGGCATGTTTAGCAATCAGCCCCAGCATTTT. This sequence joins TRBV7-8 and TRBJ1-5; the match to TRBD1 covers 10 bases. CDR1 SGHVS and CDR2 FQNEAQ come from the germline V gene. CDR3 size: 18 residues. J lost 0 bases, V lost 0 bases, and 5 bases had no gene match.

Notes on this clone: Different DNA sequences within this sample yield the same CDR3. The chain carries TRBV5-1 and TRBJ2-1; D is uncertain. The V gene lost 1 base and the J gene lost 7 bases, with 6 bases spanning the gap. Per the germline V gene, CDR1 is SGHRS and CDR2 is YFSETQ. The CDR3 loop spans 12 amino acids. This chain's CDR3 is CASSLTRNEQFF. In DNA, the CDR3 is TGCGCCAGCAGCTTGACGAGGAATGAGCAGTTCTTC.

The chain couples TRBV7-8 to TRBJ1-2; 7 positions agree with TRBD1. The CDR3 is 15 residues long. CDR1 is SGHVS and CDR2 is FQNEAQ in the germline V gene. V was pared by 5 bases and J by 2 bases, with 8 bases of the junction left unmatched. CDR3 bases: TGTGCCAGCAGCACACGGACAGGAGCGAACTATGGCTACACCTTC. Translating it yields CASSTRTGANYGYTF.

This clone was picked up one time. J is TRBJ2-1 and V is TRBV7-2; D unclear. The CDR3 is 14 residues long. Germline V CDR1 and CDR2: SGHTA, FQGNSA. V was trimmed by 2 bases and J by 3 bases, leaving 8 bases between them. This chain's CDR3 is CASSLNSLYNEQFF. CDR3 in DNA: TGTGCCAGCAGCTTAAATAGCCTCTACAATGAGCAGTTCTTC.

The chain has TRBV2 and TRBJ2-1; 14 positions agree with TRBD2. Looked up from germline, CDR1 is SNHLY and CDR2 is FYNNEI. The CDR3 length is 15 residues. V lost 8 bases to trimming and J lost 6 bases; unmatched junction nucleotides: 6. CDR3 coding DNA: TGTGCCAGCCTCCCGACTAGCGGGGGGGTCAATGAGCAGTTCTTC. It is translated as CASLPTSGGVNEQFF.

The chain joins TRBV6-4 to TRBJ2-1; 8 bases align to TRBD2. There are 14 residues in the CDR3. CDR1 and CDR2 from the germline V gene are MRHNA and SNTAGT. J was trimmed by 9 bases and V by 4 bases; bases with no gene match: 8. The CDR3: CASSVAGGAGEQFF. CDR3 sequence (DNA): TGTGCCAGCAGTGTGGCCGGGGGGGCCGGTGAGCAGTTCTTC.

The CDR3 here is CASSPQGDWANVLTF. CDR3 sequence (DNA): TGTGCCAGCTCACCTCAGGGGGACTGGGCCAACGTCCTGACTTTC. This sequence joins TRBV18 and TRBJ2-6; D is perhaps TRBD1 (7 bases). The CDR3 is 15 amino acids. Germline values: CDR1 KGHSH, CDR2 LQKENI. Trimming removed 3 bases at V and 5 bases at J, with 11 bases between.

The CDR3 region is CASIRTGQETQYF. The CDR3 coding sequence is TGTGCCAGCATCCGGACAGGGCAAGAGACCCAGTACTTC. The J gene is TRBJ2-5, the V gene TRBV5-6; 8 bases are shared with TRBD1. This CDR3 spans 13 amino acids. The germline V gene encodes CDR1 SGHDT and CDR2 YYEEEE. Trimming removed 6 bases from V and 2 bases from J; junction bases left unmatched: 3.

The chain has TRBV7-2 and TRBJ2-7; 7 bases line up with TRBD2. V lost 1 base, J lost 1 base, and 4 bases stayed unmatched. Germline lookup yields CDR1 SGHTA and CDR2 FQGNSA. The CDR3 length is 15 residues. The DNA for the CDR3 is TGTGCCAGCAGCTTAGACGGGGGGATGTCCTACGAGCAGTACTTC. Its translation is CASSLDGGMSYEQYF.

The rearrangement links TRBV11-2 to TRBJ2-5; 8 nucleotides agree with TRBD1. The tail of the sequence fits TRBJ2-7 better, so the J call may be wrong. The CDR3 has 15 amino acids. Germline values: CDR1 SGHAT, CDR2 FQNNGV. CDR3 protein: CASSLDRVSVYEQYF. The DNA of the CDR3 is TGTGCCAGCAGCTTGGACAGGGTTAGCGTGTACGAGCAGTACTTC.